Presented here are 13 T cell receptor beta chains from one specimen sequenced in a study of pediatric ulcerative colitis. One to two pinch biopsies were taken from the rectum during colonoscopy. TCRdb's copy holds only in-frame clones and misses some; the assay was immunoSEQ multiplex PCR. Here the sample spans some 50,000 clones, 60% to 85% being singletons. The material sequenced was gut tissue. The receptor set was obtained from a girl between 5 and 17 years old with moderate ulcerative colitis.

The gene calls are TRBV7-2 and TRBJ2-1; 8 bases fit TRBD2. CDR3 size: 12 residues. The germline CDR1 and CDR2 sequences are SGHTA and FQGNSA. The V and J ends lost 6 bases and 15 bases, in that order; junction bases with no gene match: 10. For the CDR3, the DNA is TGTGCCAGCAGTTTTTATAGCGGGACGCCGTTCTTC. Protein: CASSFYSGTPFF.

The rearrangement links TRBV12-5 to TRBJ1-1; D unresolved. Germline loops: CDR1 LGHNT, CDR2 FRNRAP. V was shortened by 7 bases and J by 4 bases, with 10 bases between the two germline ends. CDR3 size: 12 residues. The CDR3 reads CASATPFTEAFF. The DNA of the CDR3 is TGTGCTAGTGCCACCCCCTTCACTGAAGCTTTCTTT.

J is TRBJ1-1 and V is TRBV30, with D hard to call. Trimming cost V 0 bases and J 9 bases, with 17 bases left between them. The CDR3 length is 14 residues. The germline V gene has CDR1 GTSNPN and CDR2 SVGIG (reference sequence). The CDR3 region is CAWSVYNKGGKAFF. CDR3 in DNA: TGTGCCTGGAGTGTATATAATAAGGGAGGGAAAGCTTTCTTT.

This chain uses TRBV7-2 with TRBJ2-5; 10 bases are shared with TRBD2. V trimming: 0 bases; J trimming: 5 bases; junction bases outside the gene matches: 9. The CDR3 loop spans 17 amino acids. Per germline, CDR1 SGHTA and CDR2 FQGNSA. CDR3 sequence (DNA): TGTGCCAGCAGCTTAGCATGGACTAGCGGAACGGGGGAGACCCAGTACTTC. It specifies CASSLAWTSGTGETQYF. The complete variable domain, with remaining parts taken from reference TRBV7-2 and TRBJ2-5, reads GAGVSQSPSNKVTEKGKDVELRCDPISGHTALYWYRQSLGQGLEFLIYFQGNSAPDKSGLPSDRFSAERTGGSVSTLTIQRTQQEDSAVYLCASSLAWTSGTGETQYFGPGTRLLVL.

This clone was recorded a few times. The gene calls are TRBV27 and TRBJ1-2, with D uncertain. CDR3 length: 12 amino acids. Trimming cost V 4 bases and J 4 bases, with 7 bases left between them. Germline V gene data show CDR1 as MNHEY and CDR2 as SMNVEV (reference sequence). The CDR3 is CASSSPFYGYTF. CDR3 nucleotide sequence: TGTGCCAGCAGTTCCCCATTCTATGGCTACACCTTC.

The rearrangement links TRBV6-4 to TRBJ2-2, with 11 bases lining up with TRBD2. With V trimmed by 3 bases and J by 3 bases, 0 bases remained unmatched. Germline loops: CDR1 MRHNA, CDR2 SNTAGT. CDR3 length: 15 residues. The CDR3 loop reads CASSEGLADTGELFF. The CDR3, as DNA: TGTGCCAGCAGTGAGGGACTAGCGGACACCGGGGAGCTGTTTTTT.

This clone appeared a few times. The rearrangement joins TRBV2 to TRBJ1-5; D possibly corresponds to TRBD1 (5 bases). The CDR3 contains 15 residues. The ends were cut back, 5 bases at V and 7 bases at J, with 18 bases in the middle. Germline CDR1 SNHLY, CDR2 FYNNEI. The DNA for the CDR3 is TGTGCCAGCAGTCCCGCCGCAGGGATCGGCCAGCCCCAGCATTTT. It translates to CASSPAAGIGQPQHF.

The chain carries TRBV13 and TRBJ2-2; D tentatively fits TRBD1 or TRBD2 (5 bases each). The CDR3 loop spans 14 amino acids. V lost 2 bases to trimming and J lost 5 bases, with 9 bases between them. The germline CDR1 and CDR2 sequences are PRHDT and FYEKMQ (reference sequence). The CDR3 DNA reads TGTGCCAGCAGCTTATTGAGGGGAACCGGGGAGCTGTTTTTT. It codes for CASSLLRGTGELFF.

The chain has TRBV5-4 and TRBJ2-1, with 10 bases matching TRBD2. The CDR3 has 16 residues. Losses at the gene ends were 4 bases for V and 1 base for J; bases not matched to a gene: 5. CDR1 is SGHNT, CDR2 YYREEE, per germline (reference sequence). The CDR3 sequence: CASSPGTSVSYNEQFF. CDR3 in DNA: TGTGCCAGCAGCCCCGGGACTAGCGTTTCCTACAATGAGCAGTTCTTC.

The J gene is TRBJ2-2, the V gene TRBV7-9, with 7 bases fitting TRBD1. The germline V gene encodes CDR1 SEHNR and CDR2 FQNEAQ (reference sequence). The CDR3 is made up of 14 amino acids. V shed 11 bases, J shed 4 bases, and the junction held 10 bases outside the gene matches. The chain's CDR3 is CASRGQARTGELFF. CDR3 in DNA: TGTGCCTCGCGAGGACAGGCTCGCACCGGGGAGCTGTTTTTT.

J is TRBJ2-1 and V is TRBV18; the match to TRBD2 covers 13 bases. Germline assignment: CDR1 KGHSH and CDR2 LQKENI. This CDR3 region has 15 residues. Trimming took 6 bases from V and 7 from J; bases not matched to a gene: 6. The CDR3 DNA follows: TGTGCCAGCTCGCCCACTAGCGGGAGGGGAAATGAGCAGTTCTTC. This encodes CASSPTSGRGNEQFF. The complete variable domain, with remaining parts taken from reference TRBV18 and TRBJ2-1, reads NAGVMQNPRHLVRRRGQEARLRCSPMKGHSHVYWYRQLPEEGLKFMVYLQKENIIDESGMPKERFSAEFPKEGPSILRIQQVVRGDSAAYFCASSPTSGRGNEQFFGPGTRLTVL.

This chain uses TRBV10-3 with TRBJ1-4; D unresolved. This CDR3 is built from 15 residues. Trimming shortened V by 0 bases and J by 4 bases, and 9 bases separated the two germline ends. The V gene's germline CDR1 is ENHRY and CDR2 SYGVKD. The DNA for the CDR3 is TGTGCCATCAGTGAGTCGAACGGATATAATGAAAAACTGTTTTTT. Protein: CAISESNGYNEKLFF.

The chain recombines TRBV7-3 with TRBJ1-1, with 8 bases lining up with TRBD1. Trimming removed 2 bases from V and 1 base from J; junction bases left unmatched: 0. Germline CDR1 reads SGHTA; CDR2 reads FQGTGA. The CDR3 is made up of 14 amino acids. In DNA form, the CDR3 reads TGTGCCAGCAGCTTAGGACAGGGGAACACTGAAGCTTTCTTT. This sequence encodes CASSLGQGNTEAFF.